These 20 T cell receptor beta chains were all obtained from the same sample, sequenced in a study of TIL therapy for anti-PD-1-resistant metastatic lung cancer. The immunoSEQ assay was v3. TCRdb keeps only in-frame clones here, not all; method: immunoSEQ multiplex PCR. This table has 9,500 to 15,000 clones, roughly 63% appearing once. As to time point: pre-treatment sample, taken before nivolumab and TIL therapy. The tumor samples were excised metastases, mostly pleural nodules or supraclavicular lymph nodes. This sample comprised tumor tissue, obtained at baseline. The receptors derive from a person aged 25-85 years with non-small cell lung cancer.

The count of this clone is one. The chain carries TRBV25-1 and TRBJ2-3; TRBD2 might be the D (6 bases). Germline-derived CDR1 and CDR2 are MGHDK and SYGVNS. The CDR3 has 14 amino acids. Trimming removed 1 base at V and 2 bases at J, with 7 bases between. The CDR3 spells CASSELRDTDTQYF. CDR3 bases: TGTGCCAGCAGTGAATTGCGGGACACAGATACGCAGTATTTT.

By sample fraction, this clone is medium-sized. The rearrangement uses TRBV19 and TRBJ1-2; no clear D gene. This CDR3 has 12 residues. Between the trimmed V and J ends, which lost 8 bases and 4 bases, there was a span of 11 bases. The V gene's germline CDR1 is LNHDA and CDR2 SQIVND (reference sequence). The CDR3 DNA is TGTGCCAGTGGGCCCTTCCCCTATGGCTACACCTTC. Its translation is CASGPFPYGYTF.

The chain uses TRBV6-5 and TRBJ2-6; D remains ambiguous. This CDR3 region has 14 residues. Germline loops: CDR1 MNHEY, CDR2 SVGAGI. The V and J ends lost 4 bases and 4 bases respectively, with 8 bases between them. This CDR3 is CASSFTTGANVLTF. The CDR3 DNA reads TGTGCCAGCAGTTTTACTACCGGGGCCAACGTCCTGACTTTC.

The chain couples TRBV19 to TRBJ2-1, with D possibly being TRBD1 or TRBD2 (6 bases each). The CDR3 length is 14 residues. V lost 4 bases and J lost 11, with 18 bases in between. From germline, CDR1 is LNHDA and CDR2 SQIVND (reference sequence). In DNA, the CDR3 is TGTGCCAGTAGTAACCCCTCCGGGGGCGGTAAGCAGTTCTTC. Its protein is CASSNPSGGGKQFF.

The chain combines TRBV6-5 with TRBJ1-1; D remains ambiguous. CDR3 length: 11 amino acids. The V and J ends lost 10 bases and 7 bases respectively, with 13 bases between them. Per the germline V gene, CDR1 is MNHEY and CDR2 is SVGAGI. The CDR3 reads CATRRQREAFF. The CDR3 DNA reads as TGTGCCACCAGGAGGCAGCGTGAAGCTTTCTTT.

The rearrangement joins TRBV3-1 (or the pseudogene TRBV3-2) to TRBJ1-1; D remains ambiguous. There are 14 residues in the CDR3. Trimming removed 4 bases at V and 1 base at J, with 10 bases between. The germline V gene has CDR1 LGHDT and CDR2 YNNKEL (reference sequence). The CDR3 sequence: CASSPSGPNTEAFF. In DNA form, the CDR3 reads TGTGCCAGCAGCCCTTCCGGGCCGAACACTGAAGCTTTCTTT.

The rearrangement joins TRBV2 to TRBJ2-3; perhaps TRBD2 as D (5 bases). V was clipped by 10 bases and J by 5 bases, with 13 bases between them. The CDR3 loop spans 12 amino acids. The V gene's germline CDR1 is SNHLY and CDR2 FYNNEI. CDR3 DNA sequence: TGTGCCACCCTCGACCGGGGAGATACGCAGTATTTT. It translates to CATLDRGDTQYF.

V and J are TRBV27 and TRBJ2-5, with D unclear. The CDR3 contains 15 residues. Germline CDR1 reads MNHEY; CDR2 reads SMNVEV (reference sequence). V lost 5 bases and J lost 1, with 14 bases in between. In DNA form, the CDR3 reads TGTGCCAGCAGTCCCTTTGGCAGCCTCCAAGAGACCCAGTACTTC. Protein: CASSPFGSLQETQYF.

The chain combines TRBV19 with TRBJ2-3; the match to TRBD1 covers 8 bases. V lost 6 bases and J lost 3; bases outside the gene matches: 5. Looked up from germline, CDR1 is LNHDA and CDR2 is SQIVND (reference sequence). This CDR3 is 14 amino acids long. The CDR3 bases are TGTGCCAGTAGCCGGACAGGGATAACAGATACGCAGTATTTT. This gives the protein CASSRTGITDTQYF.

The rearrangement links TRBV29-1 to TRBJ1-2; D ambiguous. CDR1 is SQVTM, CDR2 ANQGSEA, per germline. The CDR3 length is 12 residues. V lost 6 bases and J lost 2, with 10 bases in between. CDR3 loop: CSVAPENYGYTF. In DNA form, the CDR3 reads TGCAGCGTCGCCCCTGAAAACTATGGCTACACCTTC.

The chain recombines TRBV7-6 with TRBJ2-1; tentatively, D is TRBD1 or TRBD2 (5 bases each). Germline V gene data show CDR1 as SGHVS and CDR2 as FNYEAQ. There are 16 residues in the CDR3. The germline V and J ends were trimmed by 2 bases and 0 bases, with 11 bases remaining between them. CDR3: CASSLLGESSYNEQFF. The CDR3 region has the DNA TGTGCCAGCAGCTTACTGGGGGAATCCTCCTACAATGAGCAGTTCTTC.

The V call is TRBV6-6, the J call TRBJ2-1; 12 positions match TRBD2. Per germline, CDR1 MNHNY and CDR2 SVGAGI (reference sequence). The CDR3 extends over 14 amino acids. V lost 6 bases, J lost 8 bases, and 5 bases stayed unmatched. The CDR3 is CASRRGTSGHEQFF. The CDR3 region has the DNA TGTGCCAGCAGACGCGGGACTAGCGGGCATGAGCAGTTCTTC.

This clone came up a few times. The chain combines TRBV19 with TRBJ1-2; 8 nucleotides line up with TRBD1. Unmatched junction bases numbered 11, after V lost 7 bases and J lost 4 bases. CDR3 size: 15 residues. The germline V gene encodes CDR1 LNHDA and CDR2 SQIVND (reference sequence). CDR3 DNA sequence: TGTGCCAGTATTCCCCCACTCGGACAGGGCTATGGCTACACCTTC. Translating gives CASIPPLGQGYGYTF.

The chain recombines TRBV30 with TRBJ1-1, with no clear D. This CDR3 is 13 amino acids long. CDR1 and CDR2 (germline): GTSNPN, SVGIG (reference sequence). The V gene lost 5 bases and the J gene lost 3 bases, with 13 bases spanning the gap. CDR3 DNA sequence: TGTGCCTGGCAGTTGAGTGTGGACACTGAAGCTTTCTTT. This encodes CAWQLSVDTEAFF.

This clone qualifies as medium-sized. CDR3 sequence: CASSELYTGELFF. The CDR3 DNA reads as TGTGCCAGCAGTGAACTATACACCGGGGAGCTGTTTTTT. V usage is TRBV25-1 and J usage is TRBJ2-2; D unresolved. V lost 2 bases, J lost 3 bases, and 4 bases lay in between. Germline V lookup: CDR1 MGHDK, CDR2 SYGVNS. The CDR3 length is 13 residues.

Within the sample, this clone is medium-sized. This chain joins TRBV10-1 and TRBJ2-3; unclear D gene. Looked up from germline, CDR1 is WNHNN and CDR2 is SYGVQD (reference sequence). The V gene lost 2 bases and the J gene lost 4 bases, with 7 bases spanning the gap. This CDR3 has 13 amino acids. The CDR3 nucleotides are TGCGCCAGCAGTGAGGTCGGTTCAGATACGCAGTATTTT. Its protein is CASSEVGSDTQYF.

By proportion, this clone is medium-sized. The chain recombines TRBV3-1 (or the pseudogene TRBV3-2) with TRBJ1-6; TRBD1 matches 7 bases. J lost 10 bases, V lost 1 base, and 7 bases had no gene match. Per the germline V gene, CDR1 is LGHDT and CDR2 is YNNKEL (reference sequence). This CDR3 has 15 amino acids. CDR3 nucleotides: TGTGCCAGCAGCCAAGGTGGCAGGGGGGGATCACCCCTCCACTTT. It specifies CASSQGGRGGSPLHF.

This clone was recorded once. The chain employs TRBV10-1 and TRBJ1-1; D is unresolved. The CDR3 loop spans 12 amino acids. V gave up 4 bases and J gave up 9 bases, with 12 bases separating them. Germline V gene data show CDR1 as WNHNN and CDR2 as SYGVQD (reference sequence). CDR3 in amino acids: CASSAIDGKAFF. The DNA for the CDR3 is TGCGCCAGCAGTGCAATCGACGGGAAAGCTTTCTTT.

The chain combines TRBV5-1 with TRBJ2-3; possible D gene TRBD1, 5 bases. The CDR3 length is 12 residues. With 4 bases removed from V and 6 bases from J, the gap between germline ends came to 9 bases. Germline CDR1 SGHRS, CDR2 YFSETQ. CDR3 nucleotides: TGCGCCAGCAGCCCGGCAGGGGATACGCAGTATTTT. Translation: CASSPAGDTQYF.

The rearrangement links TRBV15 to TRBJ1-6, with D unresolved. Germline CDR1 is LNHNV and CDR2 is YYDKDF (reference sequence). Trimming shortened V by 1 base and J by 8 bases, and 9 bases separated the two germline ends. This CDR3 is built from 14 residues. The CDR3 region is CATSRVSVDSPLHF. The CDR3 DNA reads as TGTGCCACCAGCAGAGTTTCGGTTGATTCACCCCTCCACTTT.